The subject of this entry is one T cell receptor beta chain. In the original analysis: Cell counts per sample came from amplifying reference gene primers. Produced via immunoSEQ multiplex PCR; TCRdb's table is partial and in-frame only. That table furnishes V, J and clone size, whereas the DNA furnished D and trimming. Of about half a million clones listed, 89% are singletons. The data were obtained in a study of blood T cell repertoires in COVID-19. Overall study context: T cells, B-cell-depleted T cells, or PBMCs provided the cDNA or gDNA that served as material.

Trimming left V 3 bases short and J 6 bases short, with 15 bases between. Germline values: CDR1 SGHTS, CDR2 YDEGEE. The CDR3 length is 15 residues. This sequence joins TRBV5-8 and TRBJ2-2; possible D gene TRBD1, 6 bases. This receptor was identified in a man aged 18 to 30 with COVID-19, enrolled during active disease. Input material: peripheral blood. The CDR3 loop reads CASSSGQLHPGELFF. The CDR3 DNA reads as TGTGCCAGCAGCTCAGGACAGCTGCACCCCGGGGAGCTGTTTTTT.